These 30 T cell receptor beta chains came from one sample sequenced in a study of radiation and T cells in renal cell carcinoma. Noted time point: blood 2 weeks post-SBRT. Specified treatment: 15 Gy SBRT to primary tumor, nephrectomy 4 weeks later. The table came from immunoSEQ multiplex PCR; TCRdb's copy has only in-frame clones and leaves some out. The sample gives just under 80,000 clones, 80% to 90% of which show up once; 20% to 25% is in the top ten. The source material was blood, sampled from a patient whose treatment included radiotherapy and nephrectomy. The receptors were sampled from a woman aged 45-60 years with renal cell carcinoma.

This clone was recorded only once. CDR3 sequence reads: CASSLDSGYEQYF. The CDR3, as DNA: TGTGCCAGCAGCTTGGACAGTGGTTACGAGCAGTACTTC. The chain carries TRBV5-6 and TRBJ2-7; the D is unclear. CDR3 length equals 13 residues. The germline V and J ends were trimmed by 0 bases and 4 bases, with 8 bases remaining between them. Germline values: CDR1 SGHDT, CDR2 YYEEEE.

The V gene is TRBV7-2, the J gene TRBJ1-4, with 8 bases that match TRBD1. Germline CDR1 reads SGHTA; CDR2 reads FQGNSA. With 0 bases clipped from V and 6 bases from J, the junction kept 9 bases outside the gene matches. The CDR3 covers 17 residues. The CDR3 nucleotides are TGTGCCAGCAGCTTAGCCAGGGGGCGATATTTGTATGAAAAACTGTTTTTT. This encodes CASSLARGRYLYEKLFF.

The chain links TRBV28 to TRBJ2-1; weak D call: TRBD2 (5 bases). V shed 6 bases and J shed 5 bases, with 17 bases lying between them. The germline gives CDR1 MDHEN, CDR2 SYDVKM. The CDR3 length is 15 residues. In nucleotides, the CDR3 is TGTGCCAGCAGCCCCGGGAAATCTTGGGACAATGAGCAGTTCTTC. This codes for CASSPGKSWDNEQFF.

This clone turned up a few times. The chain links TRBV7-6 to TRBJ2-7; no clear D gene. The germline V gene has CDR1 SGHVS and CDR2 FNYEAQ. V shed 5 bases and J shed 0 bases, with 14 bases lying between them. CDR3 length equals 15 residues. DNA of the CDR3: TGTGCCAGCAGCACCACGGGCGGTCGCTCCTACGAGCAGTACTTC. This gives the protein CASSTTGGRSYEQYF.

This chain joins TRBV6-5 and TRBJ1-3; unclear D gene. The CDR3 covers 16 residues. V lost 0 bases and J lost 3, with 12 bases in between. In germline, CDR1 is MNHEY, CDR2 SVGAGI. The CDR3 DNA reads TGTGCCAGCAGTTACTCGAGAAGGTTACTTGGAAACACCATATATTTT. This sequence encodes CASSYSRRLLGNTIYF.

In its sample, this clone was seen once. V and J are TRBV7-2 and TRBJ1-1; 7 bases are shared with TRBD1. The germline CDR1 and CDR2 sequences are SGHTA and FQGNSA. The CDR3 runs 17 residues. Trimming took 1 base from V and 0 from J; bases not matched to a gene: 8. CDR3 sequence reads: CASSLGYGTALNTEAFF. DNA for the CDR3: TGTGCCAGCAGCTTAGGCTACGGGACAGCGTTGAACACTGAAGCTTTCTTT.

The chain combines TRBV15 with TRBJ2-3; TRBD1 matches 8 bases. Germline CDR1 LNHNV, CDR2 YYDKDF (reference sequence). The CDR3 has 15 amino acids. J was trimmed by 9 bases and V by 3 bases; bases with no gene match: 11. The CDR3 sequence: CATSRVSGQGTTQYF. CDR3 in DNA: TGTGCCACCAGCAGGGTATCCGGACAGGGTACGACGCAGTATTTT.

This chain's CDR3 is CASSFNSGNEQFF. CDR3 coding DNA: TGTGCCAGCAGCTTCAACTCGGGAAATGAGCAGTTCTTC. The chain carries TRBV11-2 and TRBJ2-1; TRBD2 is a possible D gene (5 bases). Germline values: CDR1 SGHAT, CDR2 FQNNGV. The CDR3 runs 13 residues. Trimming stripped 3 bases from V and 7 bases from J, with 10 bases between.

As concerns this clone: The sample holds other DNA sequences that translate to the same CDR3. The rearrangement uses TRBV4-1 and TRBJ2-7; TRBD2 might be the D (7 bases). Germline-derived CDR1 and CDR2 are MGHRA and YSYEKL. V gave up 6 bases and J gave up 5 bases, with 14 bases separating them. The CDR3 extends over 13 amino acids. The CDR3 sequence is CASSKGGDDEQYF. The CDR3, as DNA: TGCGCCAGCAGTAAGGGGGGGGATGACGAGCAGTACTTC.

This chain uses TRBV7-2 with TRBJ2-1; 8 bases are shared with TRBD2. The junction had 7 bases not matched to a gene; V was cut back by 5 bases and J by 4 bases. The CDR3 is 15 residues long. The germline V gene has CDR1 SGHTA and CDR2 FQGNSA. CDR3 bases: TGTGCCAGCAGCGAAGGGACTAGGTGGTACAATGAGCAGTTCTTC. It translates to CASSEGTRWYNEQFF.

This clone came up once. The CDR3 reads CASSSGLQETQYF. The CDR3 nucleotides read TGCGCCAGCAGCTCTGGGCTCCAAGAGACCCAGTACTTC. This chain uses TRBV5-1 with TRBJ2-5; no reliable D call. The CDR3 runs to 13 residues. Trimming removed 3 bases at V and 1 base at J, with 7 bases between. Germline assignment: CDR1 SGHRS and CDR2 YFSETQ.

The chain links TRBV5-1 to TRBJ2-3, with D perhaps matching TRBD2 (6 bases). The V and J ends lost 4 bases and 10 bases respectively, with 19 bases between them. The CDR3 runs 14 residues. Looked up from germline, CDR1 is SGHRS and CDR2 is YFSETQ. Here the CDR3 reads CASSVDRAGGAQYF. The CDR3 bases are TGCGCCAGCAGCGTGGACCGGGCCGGAGGGGCGCAGTATTTT.

The CDR3 region is CAIKGVGNTIYF. The CDR3, as DNA: TGTGCCATCAAGGGGGTAGGAAACACCATATATTTT. The chain joins TRBV10-3 to TRBJ1-3; the D gene is possibly TRBD1 (6 bases). Germline V gene data show CDR1 as ENHRY and CDR2 as SYGVKD. CDR3 length equals 12 residues. V was trimmed by 7 bases and J by 4 bases, leaving 8 bases between them.

The chain couples TRBV4-3 to TRBJ1-6; D gene unclear. V lost 0 bases and J lost 7, with 7 bases in between. This CDR3 has 14 residues. Germline loops: CDR1 LGHNA, CDR2 YSLEER. The DNA of the CDR3 is TGCGCCAGCAGCCAAGATTACGGGAATTCACCCCTCCACTTT. Translating gives CASSQDYGNSPLHF.

The chain joins TRBV7-9 to TRBJ2-3, with 16 positions matching TRBD2. Trimming at V came to 3 bases and at J to 2 bases, leaving 5 bases not matched to a gene. The germline CDR1 and CDR2 sequences are SEHNR and FQNEAQ (reference sequence). CDR3 size: 18 residues. CDR3 nucleotide sequence: TGTGCCAGCAGCTTCGGGACTAGCGGGAGGGAAATCACAGATACGCAGTATTTT. Translated: CASSFGTSGREITDTQYF.

The chain uses TRBV9 and TRBJ1-2, with D hard to call. Trimming removed 3 bases from V and 7 bases from J, with 16 bases in between. The CDR3 loop spans 14 amino acids. Germline-derived CDR1 and CDR2 are SGDLS and YYNGEE. The CDR3 DNA reads TGTGCCAGCAGCGCCTCGGGCCCCTCTTTTGGCTACACCTTC. Its translation is CASSASGPSFGYTF.

The chain couples TRBV7-2 to TRBJ2-1, with no clear D. CDR3 size: 11 residues. In germline, CDR1 is SGHTA, CDR2 FQGNSA. Trimming stripped 6 bases from V and 8 bases from J, with 8 bases between. CDR3 sequence: CASRLMDEQFF. CDR3 in DNA: TGTGCCAGCAGATTAATGGATGAGCAGTTCTTC.

This chain links TRBV15 with TRBJ2-3; 7 bases are a match to TRBD1. The CDR3 extends over 14 amino acids. Germline assignment: CDR1 LNHNV and CDR2 YYDKDF (reference sequence). V gave up 5 bases and J gave up 2 bases; unmatched junction bases: 4. This CDR3 is CATSGGTATDTQYF. For the CDR3, the DNA is TGTGCCACCAGCGGTGGGACAGCCACAGATACGCAGTATTTT.

This chain uses TRBV6-1 with TRBJ1-5, with 8 positions matching TRBD1. V trimming: 1 base; J trimming: 6 bases; junction bases outside the gene matches: 8. The CDR3 runs 16 residues. Germline V gives CDR1 MNHNS, CDR2 SASEGT. The CDR3, as DNA: TGTGCCAGCAGTGAAGACCCGCAGGGGGCCCGTCAGCCCCAGCATTTT. It encodes CASSEDPQGARQPQHF.

The chain is built from TRBV5-1 and TRBJ2-2; no clear D. CDR1 and CDR2 (germline): SGHRS, YFSETQ. Trimming cost V 6 bases and J 1 base, with 7 bases left between them. This CDR3 region has 13 residues. The chain's CDR3 is CASNPGNTGELFF. CDR3 nucleotide sequence: TGCGCCAGCAACCCCGGGAACACCGGGGAGCTGTTTTTT.

This clone appeared a single time. The chain joins TRBV27 to TRBJ1-1, with 8 nucleotides matching TRBD1. After removal of 5 bases from V and 5 bases from J, the junction contained 10 bases not matched to a gene. There are 15 residues in the CDR3. Germline loops: CDR1 MNHEY, CDR2 SMNVEV (reference sequence). The CDR3 loop reads CASSLQGQGGTEAFF. The CDR3 nucleotides are TGTGCCAGCAGTCTACAAGGACAGGGAGGGACTGAAGCTTTCTTT.

The genes are TRBV7-8 and TRBJ2-3, with 7 positions matching TRBD1. The junction had 6 bases not matched to a gene; V was cut back by 5 bases and J by 4 bases. Germline V gene lookup returns CDR1 SGHVS and CDR2 FQNEAQ. CDR3 length equals 14 residues. The CDR3 DNA is TGTGCCAGCAGCGCCCGACAGGGACCAGATACGCAGTATTTT. Residues: CASSARQGPDTQYF.

This clone showed up just once. V gene TRBV6-1 combines with J gene TRBJ1-2; 7 bases map to TRBD1. CDR1 is MNHNS, CDR2 SASEGT, per germline. Losses at the gene ends were 6 bases for V and 2 bases for J; bases not matched to a gene: 3. The CDR3 extends over 13 amino acids. The chain's CDR3 is CASRGTANYGYTF. Written as DNA, the CDR3 is TGTGCCAGCAGGGGGACAGCCAACTATGGCTACACCTTC.

The rearrangement joins TRBV5-1 to TRBJ1-5; D remains unclear. The V end was cut by 4 bases, the J end by 5 bases, with 16 bases between. Germline loops: CDR1 SGHRS, CDR2 YFSETQ. This CDR3 spans 15 amino acids. In DNA, the CDR3 is TGCGCCAGCAGCCGGGAGGGAGCCGGCGATCAGCCCCAGCATTTT. Translated, it gives CASSREGAGDQPQHF.

The chain employs TRBV5-1 and TRBJ1-3; D gene ambiguous. Trimming left V 0 bases short and J 4 bases short, with 14 bases between. The CDR3 sequence is 16 residues long. CDR1 is SGHRS and CDR2 is YFSETQ in the germline V gene. The CDR3 nucleotides are TGCGCCAGCAGCTTGGCCGGTGTTCGGAGGGGAAACACCATATATTTT. This encodes CASSLAGVRRGNTIYF.

The sample holds a few counts of this clone. The J gene is TRBJ1-1, the V gene TRBV19; 7 bases map to TRBD1. CDR3 length: 15 amino acids. Germline CDR1 LNHDA, CDR2 SQIVND (reference sequence). V gave up 8 bases and J gave up 0 bases; unmatched junction bases: 9. This CDR3 reads CASQRGRILNTEAFF. In DNA, the CDR3 is TGTGCCAGTCAAAGGGGGCGAATTTTGAACACTGAAGCTTTCTTT.

V and J are TRBV7-3 and TRBJ2-5, with a tentative D call TRBD2 (6 bases). CDR3 length: 13 residues. V gave up 6 bases and J gave up 1 base, with 9 bases separating them. Germline CDR1 is SGHTA and CDR2 is FQGTGA. The CDR3 region is CASSRESQETQYF. For the CDR3, the DNA is TGTGCCAGCAGTCGGGAGAGCCAAGAGACCCAGTACTTC.

This clone was picked up one time. The chain employs TRBV4-3 and TRBJ1-4; tentatively, D is TRBD1 (5 bases). V was shortened by 2 bases and J by 4 bases, with 8 bases between the two germline ends. The CDR3 has 14 residues. CDR1 and CDR2 from the germline V gene are LGHNA and YSLEER. The chain's CDR3 is CASSQRGINEKLFF. In nucleotides, the CDR3 is TGCGCCAGCAGCCAAAGGGGTATTAATGAAAAACTGTTTTTT.

This clone was detected a few times. The V call is TRBV19, the J call TRBJ2-7, with 7 positions matching TRBD1. The CDR3 is 12 residues long. V gave up 5 bases and J gave up 6 bases; unmatched junction bases: 4. Looked up from germline, CDR1 is LNHDA and CDR2 is SQIVND (reference sequence). Here the CDR3 reads CASSLWTGEQYF. In DNA, the CDR3 is TGTGCCAGTAGTCTTTGGACAGGCGAGCAGTACTTC. The entire variable domain, with the rest obtained from reference TRBV19 and TRBJ2-7, is as follows: DGGITQSPKYLFRKEGQNVTLSCEQNLNHDAMYWYRQDPGQGLRLIYYSQIVNDFQKGDIAEGYSVSREKKESFPLTVTSAQKNPTAFYLCASSLWTGEQYFGPGTRLTVT.

CDR3 sequence: CASSPGGNSDTQYF. The CDR3 coding sequence is TGCGCCAGCAGCCCTGGGGGGAATTCAGATACGCAGTATTTT. V and J are TRBV5-1 and TRBJ2-3; D is perhaps TRBD2 (6 bases). The CDR3 loop spans 14 amino acids. Trimming took 4 bases from V and 4 from J, leaving 13 bases between them. CDR1 and CDR2 from the germline V gene are SGHRS and YFSETQ.